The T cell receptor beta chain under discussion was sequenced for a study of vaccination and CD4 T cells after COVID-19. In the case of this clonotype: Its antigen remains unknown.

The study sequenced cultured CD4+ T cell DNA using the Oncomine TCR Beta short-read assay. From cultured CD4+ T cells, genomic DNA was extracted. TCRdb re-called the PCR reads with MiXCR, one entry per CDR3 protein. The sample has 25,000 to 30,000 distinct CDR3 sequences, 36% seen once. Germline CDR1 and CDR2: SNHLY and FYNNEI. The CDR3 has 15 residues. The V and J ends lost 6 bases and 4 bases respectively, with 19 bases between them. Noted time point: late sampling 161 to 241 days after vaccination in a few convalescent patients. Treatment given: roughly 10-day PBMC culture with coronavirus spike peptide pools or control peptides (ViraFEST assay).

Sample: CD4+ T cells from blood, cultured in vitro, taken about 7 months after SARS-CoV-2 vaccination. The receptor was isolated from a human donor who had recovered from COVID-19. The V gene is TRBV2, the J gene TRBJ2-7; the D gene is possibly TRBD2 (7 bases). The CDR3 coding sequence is TGTGCCAGCAGGGGGGGGGCCAGGGACGGTTACGAGCAGTACTTC. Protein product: CASRGGARDGYEQYF.